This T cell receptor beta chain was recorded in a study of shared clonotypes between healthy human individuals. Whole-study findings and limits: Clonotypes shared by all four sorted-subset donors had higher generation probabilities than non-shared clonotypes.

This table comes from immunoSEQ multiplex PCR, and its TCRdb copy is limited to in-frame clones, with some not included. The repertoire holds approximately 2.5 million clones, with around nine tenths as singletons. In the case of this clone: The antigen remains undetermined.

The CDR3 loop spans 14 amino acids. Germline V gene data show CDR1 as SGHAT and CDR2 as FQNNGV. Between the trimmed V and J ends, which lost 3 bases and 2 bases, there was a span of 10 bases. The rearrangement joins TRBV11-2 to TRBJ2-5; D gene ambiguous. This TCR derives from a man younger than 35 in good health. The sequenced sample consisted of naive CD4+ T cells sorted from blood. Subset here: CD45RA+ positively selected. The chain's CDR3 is CASSFGPAQETQYF. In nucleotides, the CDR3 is TGTGCCAGCAGCTTCGGACCCGCGCAAGAGACCCAGTACTTC.